The 19 T cell receptor beta chains presented below share a single source sample, sequenced in a study of T cells in Graves' hyperthyroidism and ophthalmopathy. Authors of the study amplified TCR beta CDR3 regions from RNA transcripts. When the TCR CDR3 underwent first-round RT-PCR, the HTBI primer set was used. One entry per CDR3 protein, called by TCRdb with MiXCR from the multiplex PCR reads. The table lists 640,000 or so distinct CDR3 sequences, under 15% of them singletons. The sample comprised blood. The receptors were sampled from a woman in her thirties or forties with Graves' ophthalmopathy.

This clonotype was detected only a few times. The CDR3 spells CASSQEPHSGNTIYF. The CDR3 region has the DNA TGCGCCAGCAGCCAAGAACCTCACTCTGGAAACACCATATATTTT. The chain joins TRBV4-1 to TRBJ1-3; the D is unclear. With 0 bases removed from V and 0 bases from J, the gap between germline ends came to 6 bases. CDR1 and CDR2 from the germline V gene are MGHRA and YSYEKL. The CDR3 runs to 15 residues.

This clonotype was counted many times. V is TRBV27 and J is TRBJ2-7; D is ambiguous. Trimming shortened V by 4 bases and J by 4 bases, and 23 bases separated the two germline ends. The CDR3 is 17 residues long. Germline-derived CDR1 and CDR2 are MNHEY and SMNVEV (reference sequence). CDR3 protein: CASSSLQVIGLVYEQYF. The CDR3 nucleotides read TGTGCCAGCAGTTCCCTTCAGGTCATAGGGCTAGTGTACGAGCAGTACTTC.

The chain has TRBV20-1 and TRBJ2-2; 8 bases agree with TRBD1. The V gene end was trimmed by 6 bases and the J gene end by 3 bases; junction bases not matched to a gene: 3. The CDR3 runs to 13 residues. Germline CDR1 and CDR2: DFQATT and SNEGSKA (reference sequence). The CDR3 region is CSARQGYTGELFF. Here the CDR3 DNA reads TGCAGTGCAAGACAGGGGTACACCGGGGAGCTGTTTTTT.

V and J are TRBV18 and TRBJ1-5; D is unresolved. The CDR3 runs to 16 residues. Per the germline V gene, CDR1 is KGHSH and CDR2 is LQKENI. Deletions cut 3 bases from V and 4 bases from J, with 16 bases between. The chain's CDR3 is CASSPPDWTGNQPQHF. The CDR3 DNA reads as TGTGCCAGCTCACCCCCGGACTGGACTGGGAATCAGCCCCAGCATTTT. Filled out from reference TRBV18 and TRBJ1-5, the complete variable domain reads NAGVMQNPRHLVRRRGQEARLRCSPMKGHSHVYWYRQLPEEGLKFMVYLQKENIIDESGMPKERFSAEFPKEGPSILRIQQVVRGDSAAYFCASSPPDWTGNQPQHFGDGTRLSIL.

This clonotype was picked up many times. This chain joins TRBV28 and TRBJ1-3, with D unresolved. This CDR3 comprises 12 residues. V dropped 2 bases and J dropped 6 bases, with 5 bases sitting between them. CDR1 and CDR2 from the germline V gene are MDHEN and SYDVKM. CDR3 in amino acids: CASSLRENTIYF. DNA for the CDR3: TGTGCCAGCAGTTTACGAGAAAACACCATATATTTT. Based on the CDR3 plus reference TRBV28 and TRBJ1-3, the full variable domain is DVKVTQSSRYLVKRTGEKVFLECVQDMDHENMFWYRQDPGLGLRLIYFSYDVKMKEKGDIPEGYSVSREKKERFSLILESASTNQTSMYLCASSLRENTIYFGEGSWLTVV.

In its sample, this clonotype was seen a few times. This chain connects TRBV12-3 or TRBV12-4 to TRBJ2-4; TRBD1 is a possible D gene (5 bases). Trimming removed 6 bases at V and 8 bases at J, with 11 bases between. This CDR3 comprises 12 residues. In nucleotides, the CDR3 is TGTGCCAGCAGGGGGCCGGATTACATTCAGTACTTC. Translation: CASRGPDYIQYF.

This clonotype was seen many times. This chain connects TRBV28 to TRBJ2-7, with TRBD1 matching over 9 bases. Per germline, CDR1 MDHEN and CDR2 SYDVKM. The trim removed 4 bases at V and 3 bases at J, leaving 4 bases unmatched. CDR3 length: 14 residues. The CDR3 spells CASSSGTGHYEQYF. Written as DNA, the CDR3 is TGTGCCAGCAGTTCCGGGACAGGGCACTACGAGCAGTACTTC.

Ten or more counts support this clonotype. The gene calls are TRBV25-1 and TRBJ1-2; 8 nucleotides match TRBD1. The junction had 5 bases not matched to a gene; V was cut back by 4 bases and J by 4 bases. Germline V gene data show CDR1 as MGHDK and CDR2 as SYGVNS. The CDR3 runs 14 residues. The CDR3: CASSGDGTGYGYTF. Written as DNA, the CDR3 is TGTGCCAGCAGTGGAGATGGGACAGGCTATGGCTACACCTTC.

This clonotype showed up many times. The chain combines TRBV12-3 or TRBV12-4 with TRBJ2-7, with D possibly TRBD1 on 6 matching bases. V gave up 1 base and J gave up 1 base, with 14 bases separating them. This CDR3 contains 16 residues. CDR3 sequence: CASSLGQAETSYEQYF. Written as DNA, the CDR3 is TGTGCCAGCAGTTTAGGACAGGCCGAGACTTCCTACGAGCAGTACTTC.

This clonotype appeared many times. At one end the junction does not follow the germline gene, possibly because of a read error. The V and J genes are TRBV20-1 and TRBJ1-1; 7 bases align to TRBD1. CDR3 length: 14 amino acids. The germline gives CDR1 DFQATT, CDR2 SNEGSKA (reference sequence). The CDR3 DNA is TGCAGTGCTAGAGATGTACAGGGGAACGCTGAAGCTTTCTTT. It translates to CSARDVQGNAEAFF.

This clonotype was observed many times. The genes are TRBV12-3 or TRBV12-4 and TRBJ2-5; D is unclear. The CDR3 contains 14 residues. V lost 4 bases to trimming and J lost 0 bases, with 9 bases between them. CDR3 residues: CASSSRRYQETQYF. For the CDR3, the DNA is TGTGCCAGCAGTTCTCGACGTTACCAAGAGACCCAGTACTTC.

The table lists this clonotype with many counts. The chain carries TRBV27 and TRBJ1-1; 7 positions match TRBD1. J was trimmed by 0 bases and V by 4 bases; bases with no gene match: 2. CDR1 is MNHEY, CDR2 SMNVEV, per germline (reference sequence). This CDR3 spans 14 amino acids. The CDR3 region is CASSSGQLNTEAFF. The CDR3 nucleotides read TGTGCCAGCAGTTCGGGACAGCTGAACACTGAAGCTTTCTTT.

The chain joins TRBV6-1 to TRBJ2-7; 7 positions agree with TRBD2. CDR3 length: 14 residues. Germline trimming cut 7 bases from V and 4 bases from J; bases unmatched to any gene: 10. In germline, CDR1 is MNHNS, CDR2 SASEGT. CDR3 residues: CASTLGGISYEQYF. The CDR3 DNA is TGTGCCAGCACCTTGGGGGGGATCAGTTACGAGCAGTACTTC.

This clonotype was found many times. The CDR3 is CASSWAQGQNTEAFF. CDR3 in DNA: TGTGCCAGCAGTTGGGCACAGGGACAGAACACTGAAGCTTTCTTT. The chain is built from TRBV12-3 or TRBV12-4 and TRBJ1-1; possible D gene TRBD1, 6 bases. V was cut by 4 bases and J by 1 base, with 13 bases left in between. This CDR3 is 15 amino acids long.

This clonotype has ten or more counts. The V call is TRBV25-1, the J call TRBJ1-1; perhaps TRBD1 as D (5 bases). This CDR3 spans 12 amino acids. Germline assignment: CDR1 MGHDK and CDR2 SYGVNS. The V gene lost 5 bases and the J gene lost 10 bases, with 14 bases spanning the gap. Here the CDR3 DNA reads TGTGCCAGCAGTCGGGTTACCGGGGCAGCTTTCTTT. Residues: CASSRVTGAAFF.

This clonotype was detected many times. V and J are TRBV5-4 and TRBJ2-5; D gene unclear. V was clipped by 0 bases and J by 2 bases, with 5 bases between them. The germline CDR1 and CDR2 sequences are SGHNT and YYREEE (reference sequence). This CDR3 comprises 13 residues. CDR3 in DNA: TGTGCCAGCAGCTTGGCACCACAAGAGACCCAGTACTTC. This translates into CASSLAPQETQYF.

The genes are TRBV10-3 and TRBJ1-2; 7 bases agree with TRBD1. V shed 5 bases and J 4 bases; nucleotides not matched to a gene: 7. The CDR3 has 14 residues. Germline V CDR1 and CDR2: ENHRY, SYGVKD. CDR3 nucleotides: TGTGCCATCAGTTCACCGGGACAGAGCTATGGCTACACCTTC. Its translation is CAISSPGQSYGYTF.

CDR3 sequence (DNA): TGTGCCAGCAGTGCACCGATCCGAGACAGGGGCACCTACGAGCAGTACTTC. Translated: CASSAPIRDRGTYEQYF. The chain uses TRBV6-4 and TRBJ2-7; the match to TRBD1 covers 8 bases. From germline, CDR1 is MRHNA and CDR2 SNTAGT. After removal of 4 bases from V and 2 bases from J, the junction contained 13 bases not matched to a gene. CDR3 length equals 17 residues.

This clonotype was recorded at least ten times. The rearrangement uses TRBV20-1 and TRBJ2-5, with D unclear. CDR1 is DFQATT, CDR2 SNEGSKA, per germline (reference sequence). Between the trimmed V and J ends, which lost 0 bases and 3 bases, there was a span of 14 bases. The CDR3 runs 15 residues. CDR3 in DNA: TGCAGTGCTAGAGATCCTCGTGAGTACGAAGAGACCCAGTACTTC. Translating gives CSARDPREYEETQYF.